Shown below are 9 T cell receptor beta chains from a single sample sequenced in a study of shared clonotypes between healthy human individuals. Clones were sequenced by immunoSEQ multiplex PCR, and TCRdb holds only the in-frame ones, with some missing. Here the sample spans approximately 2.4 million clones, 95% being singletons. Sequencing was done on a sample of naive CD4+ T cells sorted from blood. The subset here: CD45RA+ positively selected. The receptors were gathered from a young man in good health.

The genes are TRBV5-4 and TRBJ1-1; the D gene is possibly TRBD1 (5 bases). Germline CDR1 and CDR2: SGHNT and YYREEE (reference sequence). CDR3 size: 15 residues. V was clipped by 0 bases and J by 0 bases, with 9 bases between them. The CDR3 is CASSLAKDMNTEAFF. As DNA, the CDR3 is TGTGCCAGCAGCTTGGCCAAGGACATGAACACTGAAGCTTTCTTT. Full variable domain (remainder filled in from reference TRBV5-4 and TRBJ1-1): ETGVTQSPTHLIKTRGQQVTLRCSSQSGHNTVSWYQQALGQGPQFIFQYYREEENGRGNFPPRFSGLQFPNYSSELNVNALELDDSALYLCASSLAKDMNTEAFFGQGTRLTVV.

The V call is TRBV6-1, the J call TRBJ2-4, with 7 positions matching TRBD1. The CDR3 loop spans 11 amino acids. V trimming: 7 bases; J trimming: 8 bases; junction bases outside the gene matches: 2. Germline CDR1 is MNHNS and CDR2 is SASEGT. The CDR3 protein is CASKGADIQYF. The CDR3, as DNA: TGTGCCAGCAAGGGGGCGGACATTCAGTACTTC.

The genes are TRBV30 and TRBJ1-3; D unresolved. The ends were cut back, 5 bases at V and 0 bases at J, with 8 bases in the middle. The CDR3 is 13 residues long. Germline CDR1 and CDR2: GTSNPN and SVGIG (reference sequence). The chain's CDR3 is CAWSLLSGNTIYF. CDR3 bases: TGTGCCTGGTCACTCCTCTCTGGAAACACCATATATTTT.

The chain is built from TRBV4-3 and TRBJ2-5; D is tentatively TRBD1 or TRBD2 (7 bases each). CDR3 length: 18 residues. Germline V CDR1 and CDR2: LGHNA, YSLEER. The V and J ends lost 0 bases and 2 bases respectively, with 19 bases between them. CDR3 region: CASSQELLGEGAQETQYF. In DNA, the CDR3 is TGCGCCAGCAGCCAAGAACTTCTAGGGGAGGGGGCTCAAGAGACCCAGTACTTC.

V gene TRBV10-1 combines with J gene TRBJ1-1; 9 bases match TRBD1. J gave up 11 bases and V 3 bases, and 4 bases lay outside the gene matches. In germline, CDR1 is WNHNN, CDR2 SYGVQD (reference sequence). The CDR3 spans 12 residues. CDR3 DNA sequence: TGCGCCAGCAGTGATCGGACAGGGGAGGCTTTCTTT. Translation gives CASSDRTGEAFF.

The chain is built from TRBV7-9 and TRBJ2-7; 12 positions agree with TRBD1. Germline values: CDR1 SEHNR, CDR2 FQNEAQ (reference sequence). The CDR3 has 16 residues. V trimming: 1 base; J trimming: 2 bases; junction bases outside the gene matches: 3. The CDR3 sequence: CASSLGDRGLPYEQYF. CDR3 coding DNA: TGTGCCAGCAGCTTAGGGGACAGGGGGCTTCCCTACGAGCAGTACTTC.

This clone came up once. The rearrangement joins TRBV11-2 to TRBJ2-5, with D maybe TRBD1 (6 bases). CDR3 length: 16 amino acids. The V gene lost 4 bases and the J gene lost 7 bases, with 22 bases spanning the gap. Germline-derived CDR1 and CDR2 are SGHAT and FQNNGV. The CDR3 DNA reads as TGTGCCAGCAGCTCAACCGGGGCGGACAGTCATGTGACCCAGTACTTC. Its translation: CASSSTGADSHVTQYF. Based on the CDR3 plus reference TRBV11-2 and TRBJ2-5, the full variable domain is EAGVAQSPRYKIIEKRQSVAFWCNPISGHATLYWYQQILGQGPKLLIQFQNNGVVDDSQLPKDRFSAERLKGVDSTLKIQPAKLEDSAVYLCASSSTGADSHVTQYFGPGTRLLVL.

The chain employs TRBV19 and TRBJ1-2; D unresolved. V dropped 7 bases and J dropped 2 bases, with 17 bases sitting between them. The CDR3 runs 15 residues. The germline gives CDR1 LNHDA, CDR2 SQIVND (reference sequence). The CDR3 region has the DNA TGTGCCAGTACCCCTTCGCAGCGCCAGAACTATGGCTACACCTTC. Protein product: CASTPSQRQNYGYTF.

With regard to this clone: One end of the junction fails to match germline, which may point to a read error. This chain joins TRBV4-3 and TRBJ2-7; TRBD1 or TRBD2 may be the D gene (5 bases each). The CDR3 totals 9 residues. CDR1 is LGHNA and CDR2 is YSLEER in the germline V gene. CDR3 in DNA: TGCGCCAGCAGCCGGGGACGGAACTTC. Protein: CASSRGRNF.